The 13 T cell receptor beta chains listed next were all sequenced from one sample in a study of T cells in Graves' hyperthyroidism and ophthalmopathy. RNA transcripts were the template for amplifying TCR beta CDR3 regions. The HTBI primer set served for first-round RT-PCR of the TCR CDR3. TCRdb ran MiXCR on the multiplex PCR reads and lists one entry per CDR3 protein. The data hold about 640,000 distinct CDR3 sequences, with nearly 45% observed a single time. Input material: peripheral blood or thyroid tissue (not recorded which). The source of these receptors is an adult man with Graves' disease, either hyperthyroidism or ophthalmopathy (not recorded which).

The rearrangement joins TRBV29-1 to TRBJ2-5, with D tentatively TRBD1 or TRBD2 (6 bases each). Trimming removed 7 bases at V and 0 bases at J, with 12 bases between. Germline CDR1 and CDR2: SQVTM and ANQGSEA. The length of the CDR3 is 13 residues. The CDR3: CSGGATDQETQYF. Written as DNA, the CDR3 is TGCAGCGGGGGGGCCACGGACCAAGAGACCCAGTACTTC.

V usage is TRBV6-5 and J usage is TRBJ1-4; D is ambiguous. CDR3 length: 17 amino acids. The germline gives CDR1 MNHEY, CDR2 SVGAGI. The V end was cut by 6 bases, the J end by 5 bases, with 22 bases between. In DNA form, the CDR3 reads TGTGCCAGCAGCCCTAGGGCCTTGTCCCGAGGCAATGAAAAACTGTTTTTT. This encodes CASSPRALSRGNEKLFF.

This clonotype appeared many times. CDR3 DNA: TGTGCCAGTAGTCCCACAGGGATAGGTTCGGCTTTCTTT. Translating gives CASSPTGIGSAFF. The chain couples TRBV19 to TRBJ1-1, with a weak D call TRBD1 (6 bases). Germline assignment: CDR1 LNHDA and CDR2 SQIVND (reference sequence). The ends were cut back, 5 bases at V and 11 bases at J, with 18 bases in the middle. This CDR3 is built from 13 residues.

The V and J genes are TRBV2 and TRBJ1-2, with a possible D match to TRBD1 (5 bases). The CDR3 extends over 15 amino acids. Germline lookup yields CDR1 SNHLY and CDR2 FYNNEI. Trimming pared 5 bases from V and 4 bases from J, leaving 17 bases between. The CDR3 sequence: CASSLGAGIVYGYTF. The CDR3 coding sequence is TGTGCCAGCAGTTTAGGGGCAGGAATCGTCTATGGCTACACCTTC.

The chain carries TRBV24-1 and TRBJ1-5; 7 positions match TRBD1. The germline V gene encodes CDR1 KGHDR and CDR2 SFDVKD. The trim removed 5 bases at V and 0 bases at J, leaving 3 bases unmatched. The CDR3 sequence is 15 residues long. DNA of the CDR3: TGTGCCACCAGTGTAGGGACAGATAGCAATCAGCCCCAGCATTTT. This encodes CATSVGTDSNQPQHF.

The CDR3 DNA follows: TGTGCCAGCAGCCACGGGGGGGTAGCCAGAGAGACCCAGTACTTC. As protein: CASSHGGVARETQYF. The chain joins TRBV6-5 to TRBJ2-5; 8 bases agree with TRBD2. V trimming: 6 bases; J trimming: 4 bases; junction bases outside the gene matches: 10. This CDR3 has 15 residues. CDR1 is MNHEY, CDR2 SVGAGI, per germline.

The chain couples TRBV7-9 to TRBJ2-7, with 7 positions matching TRBD1. V was pared by 7 bases and J by 1 base, with 7 bases of the junction left unmatched. CDR1 and CDR2 from the germline V gene are SEHNR and FQNEAQ (reference sequence). The CDR3 runs 14 residues. CDR3 residues: CASNPEGQSYEQYF. In DNA form, the CDR3 reads TGTGCCAGCAACCCAGAGGGACAGTCCTACGAGCAGTACTTC.

This clonotype has only a few counts. This chain connects TRBV6-1 to TRBJ1-1, with D possibly matching TRBD1 (6 bases). The CDR3 covers 16 residues. Per the germline V gene, CDR1 is MNHNS and CDR2 is SASEGT. The ends were cut back, 1 base at V and 1 base at J, with 13 bases in the middle. DNA for the CDR3: TGTGCCAGCAGTGAAGTCCACAGGGCAGGGAACACTGAAGCTTTCTTT. Translation gives CASSEVHRAGNTEAFF.

This clonotype was detected many times. The V call is TRBV2, the J call TRBJ1-6; D not resolved. CDR3 length equals 14 residues. CDR1 and CDR2 (germline): SNHLY, FYNNEI. The V end lost 4 bases, the J end lost 5 bases, and 9 bases lay between the germline ends. The CDR3 reads CASSVAGNNSPLHF. DNA of the CDR3: TGTGCCAGCAGTGTGGCAGGCAATAATTCACCCCTCCACTTT.

This clonotype turned up a few times. This may come from a read error, since a much larger clone is one base off. V and J are TRBV6-1 and TRBJ1-5; D uncertain. V was pared by 3 bases and J by 6 bases, with 12 bases between. Germline CDR1 and CDR2: MNHNS and SASEGT. This CDR3 has 14 residues. The CDR3 is CASSDRHSVQPQHF. CDR3 DNA: TGTGCCAGCAGTGATCGACACAGCGTTCAGCCCCAGCATTTT.

The V gene is TRBV10-3, the J gene TRBJ1-3; D is uncertain. The V end lost 10 bases, the J end lost 4 bases, and 20 bases lay between the germline ends. CDR3 size: 15 residues. Germline V gives CDR1 ENHRY, CDR2 SYGVKD. The DNA for the CDR3 is TGTGCCAGCATTAAGACTGTGATGGTAGGAAACACCATATATTTT. It encodes CASIKTVMVGNTIYF.

There are many counts of this clonotype. For the CDR3, the DNA is TGTGCCAGCAGTACAGGAGGCGGGTATGGCTACACCTTC. This translates into CASSTGGGYGYTF. This rearrangement joins TRBV2 to TRBJ1-2; tentatively, D is TRBD1 (5 bases). The length of the CDR3 is 13 residues. Germline values: CDR1 SNHLY, CDR2 FYNNEI. Trimming stripped 5 bases from V and 5 bases from J, with 12 bases between. Combining the CDR3 with reference TRBV2 and TRBJ1-2 gives the whole variable domain EPEVTQTPSHQVTQMGQEVILRCVPISNHLYFYWYRQILGQKVEFLVSFYNNEISEKSEIFDDQFSVERPDGSNFTLKIRSTKLEDSAMYFCASSTGGGYGYTFGSGTRLTVV.

The chain carries TRBV4-1 and TRBJ2-7, with D possibly matching TRBD2 (5 bases). Trimming stripped 0 bases from V and 10 bases from J, with 10 bases between. Looked up from germline, CDR1 is MGHRA and CDR2 is YSYEKL. CDR3 length: 12 residues. The CDR3 region is CASSQDQRSQYF. The DNA for the CDR3 is TGCGCCAGCAGCCAAGATCAGCGGTCACAGTACTTC.